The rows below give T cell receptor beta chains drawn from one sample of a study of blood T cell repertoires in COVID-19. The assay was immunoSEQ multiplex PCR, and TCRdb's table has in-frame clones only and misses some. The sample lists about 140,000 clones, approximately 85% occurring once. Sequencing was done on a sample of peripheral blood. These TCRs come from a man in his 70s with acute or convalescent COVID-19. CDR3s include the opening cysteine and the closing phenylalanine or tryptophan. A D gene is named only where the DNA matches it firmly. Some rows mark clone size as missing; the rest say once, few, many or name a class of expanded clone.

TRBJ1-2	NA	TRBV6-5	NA	TGTGCCAGTGCCCCGGGATCAGACTATGGCTACACCTTC	CASAPGSDYGYTF
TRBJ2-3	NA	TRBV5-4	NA	TGTGCCAGCAAGGGGACTGCGGGCAGCACAGATACGCAGTATTTT	CASKGTAGSTDTQYF
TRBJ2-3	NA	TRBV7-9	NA	TGTGCCAGCAGCTTAGTGGCCGGGGGTAGCACAGATACGCAGTATTTT	CASSLVAGGSTDTQYF
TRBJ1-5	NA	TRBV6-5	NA	TGTGCCAGCAGAGATAACAGGGCCCATCAGCCCCAGCATTTT	CASRDNRAHQPQHF
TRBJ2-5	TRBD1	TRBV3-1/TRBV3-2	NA	TGTGCCAGCAGCCAGATCGGGACAGGGTCGAAGACCCAGTACTTC	CASSQIGTGSKTQYF
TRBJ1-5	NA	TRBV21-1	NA	TGTGCCAGCAGCGAAAACAGGGGAAGGGGTCAGCCCCAGCATTTT	CASSENRGRGQPQHF
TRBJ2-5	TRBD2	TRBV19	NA	TGTGCCAGTAGTATAGGACTAGCGGGAGAAGAGACCCAGTACTTC	CASSIGLAGEETQYF
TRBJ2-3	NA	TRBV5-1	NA	TGCGCCAGCAGCTTGGGACAGGTTTCCTACACAGATACGCAGTATTTT	CASSLGQVSYTDTQYF
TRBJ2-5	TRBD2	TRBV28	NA	TGTGCCAGCAGTATTAGCGGGAGAGGCGAGACCCAGTACTTC	CASSISGRGETQYF
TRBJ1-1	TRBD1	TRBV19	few	TGTGCCAGTAACCCGACAGGGGGACTCCCTGAAGCTTTCTTT	CASNPTGGLPEAFF
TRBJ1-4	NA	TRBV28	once	TGTGCCAGCATTGGGGGGGCCGGGGAAAAACTGTTTTTT	CASIGGAGEKLFF
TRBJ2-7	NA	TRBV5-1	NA	TGCGCCAGCAGCTTGCCATCCTACGAGCAGTACTTC	CASSLPSYEQYF
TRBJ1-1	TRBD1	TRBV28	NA	TGTGCCAGCAGTTCAGACAGGGGTCGGGCTGAAGCTTTCTTT	CASSSDRGRAEAFF
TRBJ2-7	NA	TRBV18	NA	TGTGCCAGCTCAAGTCCAGGGTTCCCCTACGAGCAGTACTTC	CASSSPGFPYEQYF
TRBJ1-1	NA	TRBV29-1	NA	TGCAGCGTAGCCTACACCGACGCCGACTCTGAAGCTTTCTTT	CSVAYTDADSEAFF
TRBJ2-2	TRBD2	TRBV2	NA	TGTGCCAGCAAACCAGCGGGGGGGCGGGTCACCGGGGAGCTGTTTTTT	CASKPAGGRVTGELFF
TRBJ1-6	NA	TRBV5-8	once	TGTGCCAGCAGCCTGGAGGAGCGGTCACCCCTCCACTTT	CASSLEERSPLHF
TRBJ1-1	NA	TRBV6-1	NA	TGTGCCAGCAGTGAAAGGGGGAACACTGAAGCTTTCTTT	CASSERGNTEAFF
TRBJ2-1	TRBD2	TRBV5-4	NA	TGTGCCAGCAGCAGACCTAGCGGGAGTGAGGAGCAGTTCTTC	CASSRPSGSEEQFF
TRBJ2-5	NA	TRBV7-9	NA	TGTGCCAGCAGCTACTTCAGGAAGGACCAAGAGACCCAGTACTTC	CASSYFRKDQETQYF
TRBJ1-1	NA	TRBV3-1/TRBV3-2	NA	TGTGCCAGCAGCCGGGCAGGTTCTGAAGCTTTCTTT	CASSRAGSEAFF
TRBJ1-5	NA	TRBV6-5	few	TGTGCCAGCACCCAAGGGGCCAATCAGCCCCAGCATTTT	CASTQGANQPQHF
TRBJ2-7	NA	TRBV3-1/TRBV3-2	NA	TGTGCCAGCAGCCCAAATGAGGTCGTTGTCAACGAGCAGTACTTC	CASSPNEVVVNEQYF
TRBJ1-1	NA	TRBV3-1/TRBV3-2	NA	TGTGCCAGCAGCCAAAGCCTGACGGTGACAAACACTGAAGCTTTCTTT	CASSQSLTVTNTEAFF
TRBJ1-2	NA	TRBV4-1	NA	TGCGCCAGCAGCCAGGTCTCAGCCATGGGGGGGGATGGCTACACCTTC	CASSQVSAMGGDGYTF
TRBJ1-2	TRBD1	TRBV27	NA	TGTGCCAGCAGGGGGACAGGGGGGACCTATGGCTACACCTTC	CASRGTGGTYGYTF
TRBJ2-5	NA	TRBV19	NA	TGTGCCACTAGGAGCAGCGGGCGTGGGGAGACCCAGTACTTC	CATRSSGRGETQYF
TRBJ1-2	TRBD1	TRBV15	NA	TGTGCCACCAGCAGAGATCGACAGGGAGATGGCTACACCTTC	CATSRDRQGDGYTF
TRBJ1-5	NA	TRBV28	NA	TGTGCCAGCAGTCCCCCGGCGAGGAATCAGCCCCAGCATTTT	CASSPPARNQPQHF
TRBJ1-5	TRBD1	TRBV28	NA	TGTGCCAGCAGGGCCGGGACAGGGTGGTGGTTGCCCCAGCATTTT	CASRAGTGWWLPQHF
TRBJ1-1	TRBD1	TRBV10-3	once	TGTGCCATCAGTCCAAGGGGGCGGGCTGAAGCTTTCTTT	CAISPRGRAEAFF
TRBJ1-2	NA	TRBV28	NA	TGTGCCAGCAGTTTACCCCGGGGCTACACCTTC	CASSLPRGYTF
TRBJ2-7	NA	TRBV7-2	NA	TGTGCCAGCAGCGTAAGCGGGCTGAGAGGTCGGGAGCAGTACTTC	CASSVSGLRGREQYF
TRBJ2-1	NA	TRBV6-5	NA	TGTGCCAGCATCCGTAGCACCGGCTCCTACAATGAGCAGTTCTTC	CASIRSTGSYNEQFF
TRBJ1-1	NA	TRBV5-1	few	TGCGCCAGCAGCTTATGGGCAGGGAACACTGAAGCTTTCTTT	CASSLWAGNTEAFF
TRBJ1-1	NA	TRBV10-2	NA	TGCGCCAGCAGTGTTGAGATCATGAACACTGAAGCTTTCTTT	CASSVEIMNTEAFF
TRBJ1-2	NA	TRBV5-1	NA	TGCGCCAGCAGCTTGGAACTTGATGGCTACACCTTC	CASSLELDGYTF
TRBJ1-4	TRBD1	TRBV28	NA	TGTGCCAGCAGTACCTGGACAGGGCCTAATGAAAAACTGTTTTTT	CASSTWTGPNEKLFF
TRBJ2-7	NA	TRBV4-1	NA	TGCGCCAGCAGCCAAGATGCGGCAGGGGAGTTCTACGAGCAGTACTTC	CASSQDAAGEFYEQYF
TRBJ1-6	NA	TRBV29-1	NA	TGCAGCGTCATAGGGAGGGGGTCACCCCTCCACTTT	CSVIGRGSPLHF
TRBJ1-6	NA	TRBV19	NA	TGTGCCAGTAGTCAACCACAGGGTGGGAATTCACCCCTCCACTTT	CASSQPQGGNSPLHF
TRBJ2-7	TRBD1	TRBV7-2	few	TGTGCCAGCAGCTTAGGGGCCACAGGGGACCCTAGGTGGTACTTC	CASSLGATGDPRWYF
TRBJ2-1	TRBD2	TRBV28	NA	TGTGCCAGCATATTGGCTAGCGGGAGATATGAGCAGTTCTTC	CASILASGRYEQFF
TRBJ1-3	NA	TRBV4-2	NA	TGTGCCAGCAGCCTCCGCCAGGACCCGGGAACTGGAAACACCATATATTTT	CASSLRQDPGTGNTIYF
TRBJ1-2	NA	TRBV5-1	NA	TGCGCCAGCAGCTTGCCGGAGAACAGGGTCGGCTACACCTTC	CASSLPENRVGYTF
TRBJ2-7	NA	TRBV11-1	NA	TGTGCCAGCAGCTTAAAGAAGAGCTCCTACGAGCAGTACTTC	CASSLKKSSYEQYF